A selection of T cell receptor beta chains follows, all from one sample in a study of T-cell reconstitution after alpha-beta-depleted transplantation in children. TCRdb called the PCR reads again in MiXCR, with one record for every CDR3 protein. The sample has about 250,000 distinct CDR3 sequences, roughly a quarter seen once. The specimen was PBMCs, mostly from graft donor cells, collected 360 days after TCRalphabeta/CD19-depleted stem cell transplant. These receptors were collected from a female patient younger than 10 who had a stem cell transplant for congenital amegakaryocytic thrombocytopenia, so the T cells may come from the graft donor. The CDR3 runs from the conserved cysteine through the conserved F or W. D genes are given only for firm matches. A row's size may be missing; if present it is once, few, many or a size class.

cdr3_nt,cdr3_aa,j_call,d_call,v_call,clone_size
TGTGCCAGCAGCTTAGGTGCTAGTACCGGGGAGCTGTTTTTT,CASSLGASTGELFF,TRBJ2-2,NA,TRBV11-2,NA
TGCGCCAGCAGCCCCGGGACAGCCCAAAACATTCAGTACTTC,CASSPGTAQNIQYF,TRBJ2-4,TRBD1,TRBV5-1,NA
TGCGCCAGCAGCTTGAGGGACAGGGTGAACACTGAAGCTTTCTTT,CASSLRDRVNTEAFF,TRBJ1-1,TRBD1,TRBV5-1,few
TGTGCCCACAAACCAGGTTACACCGGGGAGCTGTTTTTT,CAHKPGYTGELFF,TRBJ2-2,NA,TRBV10-3,few
TGTGCCAGCAGCCCCAATGGCCCGGGACTAGCGACCAATGAGCAGTTCTTC,CASSPNGPGLATNEQFF,TRBJ2-1,TRBD2,TRBV4-2,NA
TGTGCCAGCAGCTTAGCGCAGTTTCCTACGCAGTATTTT,CASSLAQFPTQYF,TRBJ2-3,NA,TRBV7-2,NA
TGTGCCAGCAGTTTATGGGGCCTCACAGATACGCAGTATTTT,CASSLWGLTDTQYF,TRBJ2-3,NA,TRBV27,NA
TGTGCCACCAGCGGGCCGGGACAGGGCATGAACGAGCAGTACTTC,CATSGPGQGMNEQYF,TRBJ2-7,TRBD1,TRBV15,many
TGTGCCAGCAAGAGACCCAGCTACGTTGAGCAGTTCTTC,CASKRPSYVEQFF,TRBJ2-1,NA,TRBV6-2/TRBV6-3,NA
TGTGCCAGCAGTTTAGGCTTAGCGGGAGTCGTCAATGAGCAGTTCTTC,CASSLGLAGVVNEQFF,TRBJ2-1,TRBD2,TRBV12-3/TRBV12-4,few
TGTGCCAGCAGCCAAGATCCTCGGCGGGGCCAAGAGACCCAGTACTTC,CASSQDPRRGQETQYF,TRBJ2-5,NA,TRBV3-1,NA
TGTGCCAGCAGCACGGTGATCTCCTGCGAGCAGTACTTC,CASSTVISCEQYF,TRBJ2-7,NA,TRBV4-2,NA